This TCR beta chain was retrieved from a study of OX40 agonist ivuxolimab in advanced cancers. The overall study: Patients received ivuxolimab, an agonistic anti-OX40 (CD134) antibody. Patients with prior anti-PD-1, anti-PD-L1 or anti-CTLA-4 therapy were eligible; about 40% had some.

CDR3 length equals 14 residues. Germline values: CDR1 SGHTA, CDR2 FQGTGA. Trimming removed 4 bases from V and 3 bases from J, with 12 bases in between. Points from the study as a whole: Average numbers of expanded clones were greater in CD8+ T cells than in CD4+.

The data were produced by immunoSEQ multiplex PCR, yet TCRdb's version contains in-frame clones alone and is incomplete. The data show over 14,000 clones, with around 84% seen just once and approximately 19% held by the top ten. In regard to this clone: Its antigen is currently unknown.

V usage is TRBV7-3 and J usage is TRBJ1-1; the D gene is possibly TRBD1 (5 bases). This TCR came from an adult with an advanced solid tumor such as melanoma, head and neck, liver or kidney cancer. This sample comprised CD4+ or CD8+ T cells sorted from blood, obtained in a trial of the OX40 agonist ivuxolimab. The CDR3 coding sequence is TGTGCCAGCAGCTGGGCTCCGGGGGACACTGAAGCTTTCTTT. This codes for CASSWAPGDTEAFF. Full variable domain (remainder filled in from reference TRBV7-3 and TRBJ1-1): GAGVSQTPSNKVTEKGKYVELRCDPISGHTALYWYRQSLGQGPEFLIYFQGTGAADDSGLPNDRFFAVRPEGSVSTLKIQRTERGDSAVYLCASSWAPGDTEAFFGQGTRLTVV.